The next 8 T cell receptor beta chains were all read from a single sample in a study of identical twins. MiXCR, applied by TCRdb to the 5' RACE reads, yields one record per CDR3 protein. The sample lists some 320,000 distinct CDR3 sequences; roughly 12% were seen once. In addition, the sample was reused for a study of yellow fever vaccine responses in identical twins.

Sequencing was performed on CD8+ T cells sorted from blood. These receptors were taken from a woman aged 18 to 35 in good health.

The V call is TRBV27, the J call TRBJ2-5, with 9 bases matching TRBD2. With 5 bases clipped from V and 7 bases from J, the junction kept 20 bases outside the gene matches. The CDR3 has 18 residues. Germline V gives CDR1 MNHEY, CDR2 SMNVEV (reference sequence). CDR3 residues: CASSLSQREVPDVRTQYF. The CDR3, as DNA: TGTGCCAGCAGTCTAAGTCAGCGGGAGGTCCCGGATGTTCGGACCCAGTACTTC.

This clonotype was counted a few times. The rearrangement uses TRBV7-9 and TRBJ2-7, with TRBD1 matching over 8 bases. Trimming cost V 5 bases and J 6 bases; bases outside gene matches: 3. The germline V gene has CDR1 SEHNR and CDR2 FQNEAQ (reference sequence). CDR3 length: 12 residues. This chain's CDR3 is CASSATGAEQYV. The CDR3 DNA follows: TGTGCCAGCAGCGCGACAGGGGCCGAGCAGTACGTC.

This clonotype was seen a few times. This rearrangement joins TRBV12-3 or TRBV12-4 to TRBJ1-1; D is unresolved. The V end was cut by 5 bases, the J end by 5 bases, with 9 bases between. This CDR3 contains 12 residues. CDR3 sequence: CASSRWRTEAFF. The CDR3 DNA reads TGTGCCAGCAGTCGGTGGAGGACTGAAGCTTTCTTT.

The chain carries TRBV12-3 or TRBV12-4 and TRBJ2-7; TRBD1 agrees at 7 bases. Trimming at V came to 6 bases and at J to 5 bases, leaving 10 bases not matched to a gene. The CDR3 sequence is 14 residues long. The CDR3: CASSSTGVVDEQYF. The CDR3 DNA reads TGTGCCAGCAGCTCAACAGGGGTGGTCGACGAGCAGTACTTC.

The V gene is TRBV12-5, the J gene TRBJ2-5; tentative D call: TRBD2 (6 bases). V lost 6 bases and J lost 4, with 15 bases in between. The CDR3 spans 14 residues. CDR1 is LGHNT and CDR2 is FRNRAP in the germline V gene. CDR3 coding DNA: TGTGCTAGTGGGGCCGCGGGGTTCGGAGAGACCCAGTACTTC. Translation: CASGAAGFGETQYF.

This clonotype was picked up many times. Germline is not matched at one junction end, which may reflect a read error. In nucleotides, the CDR3 is TGCGCCAGCAGCTTGGGACAGGGGGGCAATCAGCCCCAGCATTTT. Encoded protein: CASSLGQGGNQPQHF. The chain joins TRBV5-5 to TRBJ1-5, with 11 bases lining up with TRBD1. The germline V gene encodes CDR1 SGHKS and CDR2 YYEKEE (reference sequence). The CDR3 has 15 amino acids.

This clonotype appeared many times. The chain is built from TRBV7-9 and TRBJ2-2, with 7 bases lining up with TRBD1. With 8 bases clipped from V and 1 base from J, the junction kept 10 bases outside the gene matches. The CDR3 length is 16 residues. Germline V gene sequence: CDR1 SEHNR, CDR2 FQNEAQ (reference sequence). CDR3 in amino acids: CASHEQGNVNTGELFF. DNA for the CDR3: TGTGCCAGCCACGAACAGGGGAACGTGAACACCGGGGAGCTGTTTTTT.

In its sample, this clonotype was seen many times. The genes are TRBV5-1 and TRBJ2-3; D may be TRBD1 or TRBD2 (5 bases each). V dropped 1 base and J dropped 2 bases, with 14 bases sitting between them. CDR3 length equals 16 residues. Germline V CDR1 and CDR2: SGHRS, YFSETQ. CDR3 residues: CASSLSTGGYTDTQYF. The CDR3 nucleotides read TGCGCCAGCAGCTTGTCAACTGGGGGTTACACAGATACGCAGTATTTT.